The T cell receptor (beta chain) described here comes from a study of cytomegalovirus exposure and HLA in healthy donors. The PCR ran on 60 Vbeta and 13 Jbeta primers. TCRdb's copy holds only in-frame clones and misses some; the assay was immunoSEQ multiplex PCR. The sample has about 96,000 clones. As to this clone: What it recognizes is unknown.

Study-wide points: When analyzed later, a missense DCLRE1C variant was found to be linked to TCR beta V- and J-gene trimming. Presence/absence results assume similar sequencing depth per donor, which may not hold. In an earlier analysis, productive rearrangement rates for most beta V segments clustered near 87% or 30%.

This CDR3 is built from 14 residues. Germline lookup yields CDR1 SGHVS and CDR2 FQNEAQ. Deletions cut 3 bases from V and 2 bases from J, with 8 bases between. The receptor's source is a woman in her twenties or thirties in good health and CMV-seronegative. Sequencing was carried out using PBMCs. This chain connects TRBV7-8 to TRBJ2-1; D remains ambiguous. The CDR3 DNA sequence: TGTGCCAGCAGCTTCGCGGTCGCCTACAATGAGCAGTTCTTC. This encodes CASSFAVAYNEQFF.